These T cell receptor beta chains were read from a single sample in a study of T cell clones after liver transplantation. Repertoires were generated with immunoSEQ multiplex PCR, while TCRdb's copy carries only in-frame clones and drops some. Among roughly 97,000 clones listed, roughly four fifths were seen once. This specimen consisted of CD4+ T cells from blood, obtained before liver transplant. These receptors all stem from a human donor who received a liver transplant. The conserved cysteine and the conserved F or W are not part of the CDR3 here. The order of the fields is J gene, V gene, CDR3 protein.

J gene: TRBJ2-2
V gene: TRBV5-6
CDR3 protein: ASSLLGPGELF

J gene: TRBJ2-2
V gene: TRBV7-3
CDR3 protein: ASSAQGSANTGELF

J gene: TRBJ2-7
V gene: TRBV11-2
CDR3 protein: ASSLTGGVYEQY

J gene: TRBJ2-7
V gene: TRBV6-6
CDR3 protein: ASRPPGLAYEQY

J gene: TRBJ1-2
V gene: TRBV7-9
CDR3 protein: ASSPGTGFYGYT

J gene: TRBJ1-1
V gene: TRBV19
CDR3 protein: ASSRLEWAVRTEAF

J gene: TRBJ2-5
V gene: TRBV15
CDR3 protein: ATSLFRGEVTQY

J gene: TRBJ1-5
V gene: TRBV6-6
CDR3 protein: ASRYRQGINQPQH

J gene: TRBJ2-2
V gene: TRBV5-4
CDR3 protein: ASSGRGGTSTGELF

J gene: TRBJ1-5
V gene: TRBV29-1
CDR3 protein: SVGGGSGNQPQH

J gene: TRBJ2-4
V gene: TRBV19
CDR3 protein: ASSPTLGKNIQY

J gene: TRBJ2-4
V gene: TRBV29-1
CDR3 protein: SGGLAGEGNIQY

J gene: TRBJ2-5
V gene: TRBV11-2
CDR3 protein: ASSLDSGGPETQY

J gene: TRBJ2-6
V gene: TRBV14
CDR3 protein: ASSQATGESGANVLT

J gene: TRBJ1-3
V gene: TRBV4-3
CDR3 protein: ASSQDPQVSGNTIY

J gene: TRBJ1-3
V gene: TRBV19
CDR3 protein: ASSITGIKLGNTIY

J gene: TRBJ2-5
V gene: TRBV9
CDR3 protein: ASSVGQGTGETQY

J gene: TRBJ2-2
V gene: TRBV11-2
CDR3 protein: ASSFYRRAGELF

J gene: TRBJ2-3
V gene: TRBV9
CDR3 protein: ASSGLGTDTQY

J gene: TRBJ2-1
V gene: TRBV5-4
CDR3 protein: ASSFRNNEQF

J gene: TRBJ2-3
V gene: TRBV7-6
CDR3 protein: ASSLDSPSTDTQY